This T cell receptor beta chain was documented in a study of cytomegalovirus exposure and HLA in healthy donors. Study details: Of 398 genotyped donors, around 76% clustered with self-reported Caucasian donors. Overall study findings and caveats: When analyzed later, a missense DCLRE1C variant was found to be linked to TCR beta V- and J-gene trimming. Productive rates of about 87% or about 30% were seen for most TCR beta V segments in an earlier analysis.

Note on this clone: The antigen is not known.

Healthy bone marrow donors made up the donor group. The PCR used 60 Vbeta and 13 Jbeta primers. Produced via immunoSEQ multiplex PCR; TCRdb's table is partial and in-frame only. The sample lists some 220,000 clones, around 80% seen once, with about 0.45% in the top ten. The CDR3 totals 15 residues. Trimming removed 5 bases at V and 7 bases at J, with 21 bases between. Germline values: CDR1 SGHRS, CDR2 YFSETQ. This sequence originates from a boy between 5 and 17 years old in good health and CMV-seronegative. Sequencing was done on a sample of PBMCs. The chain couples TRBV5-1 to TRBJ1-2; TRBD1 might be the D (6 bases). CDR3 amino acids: CASRPRAGAEGGYTF. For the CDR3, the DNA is TGCGCCAGCAGACCTAGGGCAGGGGCGGAAGGTGGCTACACCTTC.